Shown below are 18 T cell receptor beta chains from a single sample sequenced in a study of regulatory T cells in long-lasting Graves disease listed by TCRdb under 2021. The time point label for this specimen denotes: persistent/refractory GD, antithyroid drugs over 5 years with positive TRAb. RNA was extracted from PBMCs in TRIzol for both TCR sequencing and RNA sequencing. The method was multiplex PCR. Sequencing took place on an Illumina HiSeq 4000. TCR beta libraries were built with iRepertoire HTBI primers and Arm-PCR amplification of CDR3 regions. TCRdb redid the processing of the public reads, applying fastp at Q25 and MiXCR, and retained in-frame beta chains. Rows are combined by CDR3 protein, so each entry shows the most common genes and DNA. Present in this sample are about 290,000 distinct CDR3 sequences, around 23% of which were seen just once. Of the sample, approximately 53% falls within the top ten clones.

Sequences were derived from peripheral blood mononuclear cells (PBMCs), sampled when the disease was refractory, from a patient treated with antithyroid drugs. The receptors shown here come from a female donor with Graves disease.

This rearrangement joins TRBV6-2 or TRBV6-3 to TRBJ2-2; 12 nucleotides align to TRBD2. V lost 5 bases and J lost 5; bases outside the gene matches: 3. Germline V gene lookup returns CDR1 MNHEY and CDR2 SVGEGT. This CDR3 has 15 residues. For the CDR3, the DNA is TGTGCCAGCAGTGAAGGGACTAGCGGGACCGGGGAGCTGTTTTTT. This gives the protein CASSEGTSGTGELFF.

The chain links TRBV7-9 to TRBJ2-4; 8 nucleotides line up with TRBD1. The V gene's germline CDR1 is SEHNR and CDR2 FQNEAQ (reference sequence). Trimming cost V 6 bases and J 5 bases; bases outside gene matches: 12. The CDR3 sequence is 16 residues long. The CDR3 sequence: CASSPGQGRTQNIQYF. The CDR3, as DNA: TGTGCCAGCAGTCCTGGACAGGGCCGAACCCAAAACATTCAGTACTTC.

The chain couples TRBV28 to TRBJ2-2, with D tentatively TRBD1 (6 bases). This CDR3 has 15 residues. Trimming removed 8 bases at V and 4 bases at J, with 17 bases between. Germline V gene sequence: CDR1 MDHEN, CDR2 SYDVKM. This CDR3 is CASRTGQSGTGELFF. The CDR3 DNA is TGTGCCAGCCGAACCGGACAGTCGGGCACCGGGGAGCTGTTTTTT. Complete variable domain (other parts from reference TRBV28 and TRBJ2-2): DVKVTQSSRYLVKRTGEKVFLECVQDMDHENMFWYRQDPGLGLRLIYFSYDVKMKEKGDIPEGYSVSREKKERFSLILESASTNQTSMYLCASRTGQSGTGELFFGEGSRLTVL.

This clonotype was observed many times. The J gene is TRBJ2-2, the V gene TRBV27; D might be TRBD2 (6 bases). V lost 8 bases, J lost 0 bases, and 10 bases lay in between. CDR1 and CDR2 (germline): MNHEY, SMNVEV (reference sequence). This CDR3 has 14 amino acids. CDR3 sequence (DNA): TGTGCCAGCGGAGCGGGCGCGAACACCGGGGAGCTGTTTTTT. It yields the protein CASGAGANTGELFF.

This clonotype came up many times. The chain links TRBV28 to TRBJ2-2; possibly TRBD2 for D (6 bases). The V gene lost 4 bases and the J gene lost 0 bases, with 27 bases spanning the gap. Germline V gene sequence: CDR1 MDHEN, CDR2 SYDVKM. This CDR3 has 21 residues. CDR3 coding DNA: TGTGCCAGCAGTTCCCGGCGGGTAGCGGTTAGACCTGAGACGAACACCGGGGAGCTGTTTTTT. Encoded protein: CASSSRRVAVRPETNTGELFF.

This clonotype was recorded many times. J is TRBJ2-7 and V is TRBV12-3 or TRBV12-4; a possible D gene is TRBD1 (5 bases). The CDR3 has 12 residues. The V and J ends lost 4 bases and 1 base respectively, with 5 bases between them. As DNA, the CDR3 is TGTGCCAGCAGTTGGACATCCTACGAGCAGTACTTC. It codes for CASSWTSYEQYF.

This clonotype was found many times. V is TRBV4-1 and J is TRBJ2-7; possible D gene TRBD1, 5 bases. The V gene's germline CDR1 is MGHRA and CDR2 YSYEKL. There are 15 residues in the CDR3. V was clipped by 0 bases and J by 1 base, with 10 bases between them. As DNA, the CDR3 is TGCGCCAGCAGCCAAGACGGCGCAGGGTCCTACGAGCAGTACTTC. Protein product: CASSQDGAGSYEQYF.

This clonotype was observed at least ten times. This chain connects TRBV11-2 to TRBJ1-3, with TRBD1 matching 9 bases. Germline values: CDR1 SGHAT, CDR2 FQNNGV. J lost 4 bases, V lost 3 bases, and 1 base had no gene match. The CDR3 covers 14 residues. The CDR3 nucleotides read TGTGCCAGCAGCTTCGGGACAGGGGGAAACACCATATATTTT. It codes for CASSFGTGGNTIYF.

This clonotype was detected a few times. V is TRBV7-8 and J is TRBJ2-7; 10 nucleotides align to TRBD2. Per germline, CDR1 SGHVS and CDR2 FQNEAQ. The V gene end was trimmed by 5 bases and the J gene end by 2 bases; junction bases not matched to a gene: 9. This CDR3 comprises 16 residues. The CDR3 nucleotides read TGTGCCAGCAGCACCCTGGGGACTAGCGCCACCTACGAGCAGTACTTC. Protein: CASSTLGTSATYEQYF. The full variable domain, its missing parts supplied by reference TRBV7-8 and TRBJ2-7, is GAGVSQSPRYKVAKRGQDVALRCDPISGHVSLFWYQQALGQGPEFLTYFQNEAQLDKSGLPSDRFFAERPEGSVSTLKIQRTQQEDSAVYLCASSTLGTSATYEQYFGPGTRLTVT.

There are many counts of this clonotype. This chain joins TRBV28 and TRBJ1-2; 7 nucleotides agree with TRBD1. Germline V lookup: CDR1 MDHEN, CDR2 SYDVKM. The CDR3 is made up of 15 amino acids. The J segment lost 1 base and the V segment lost 6 bases, leaving 8 bases of the junction unmatched. CDR3 sequence reads: CASRLPGQSNYGYTF. The CDR3 region has the DNA TGTGCCAGCAGACTTCCGGGACAGAGTAACTATGGCTACACCTTC.

V usage is TRBV6-2 or TRBV6-3 and J usage is TRBJ2-1; 12 nucleotides line up with TRBD2. The CDR3 length is 16 residues. CDR1 is MNHEY, CDR2 SVGEGT, per germline. V was pared by 5 bases and J by 9 bases, with 11 bases of the junction left unmatched. The CDR3 here is CASSEPLAGGRSEQFF. The CDR3 DNA sequence: TGTGCCAGCAGTGAACCCCTAGCGGGAGGGCGAAGTGAGCAGTTCTTC.

About this clonotype itself: This may come from a read error, since a much larger clone is one base off. CDR3 residues: CASRGRLNTEAFF. In nucleotides, the CDR3 is TGTGCCAGCAGGGGACGGTTGAACACTGAAGCTTTCTTT. The J gene is TRBJ1-1, the V gene TRBV6-2 or TRBV6-3; TRBD1 is a possible D gene (5 bases). The germline V and J ends were trimmed by 6 bases and 0 bases, with 8 bases remaining between them. Germline CDR1 and CDR2: MNHEY and SVGEGT. The CDR3 contains 13 residues.

V and J are TRBV15 and TRBJ1-5; D perhaps matches TRBD1 (5 bases). This CDR3 is 17 amino acids long. Germline lookup yields CDR1 LNHNV and CDR2 YYDKDF (reference sequence). The ends were cut back, 0 bases at V and 0 bases at J, with 12 bases in the middle. The DNA of the CDR3 is TGTGCCACCAGCAGAGATCGCAGGGATTATAGCAATCAGCCCCAGCATTTT. Protein sequence: CATSRDRRDYSNQPQHF.

The V call is TRBV7-2, the J call TRBJ2-4; a weak D match, TRBD1 (5 bases). Germline CDR1 reads SGHTA; CDR2 reads FQGNSA. The length of the CDR3 is 14 residues. The V gene lost 5 bases and the J gene lost 0 bases, with 8 bases spanning the gap. CDR3 loop: CASSIGEAKNIQYF. CDR3 DNA: TGTGCCAGCAGCATAGGGGAAGCCAAAAACATTCAGTACTTC.

This clonotype was picked up many times. V is TRBV30 and J is TRBJ1-2, with D tentatively TRBD1 (6 bases). This CDR3 spans 14 amino acids. With 4 bases removed from V and 6 bases from J, the gap between germline ends came to 18 bases. Germline V CDR1 and CDR2: GTSNPN, SVGIG (reference sequence). In nucleotides, the CDR3 is TGTGCCTGGACCGGGAGATACAGGGACCATGGCTACACCTTC. Translating gives CAWTGRYRDHGYTF.

The chain links TRBV6-2 or TRBV6-3 to TRBJ2-3, with 8 nucleotides matching TRBD1. Per germline, CDR1 MNHEY and CDR2 SVGEGT. V dropped 1 base and J dropped 2; count of bases not matched to a gene: 2. The CDR3 length is 15 residues. CDR3 in DNA: TGTGCCAGCAGTTACTTGGACAGGGTCACAGATACGCAGTATTTT. Translated, it gives CASSYLDRVTDTQYF.

This clonotype was counted many times. V usage is TRBV7-8 and J usage is TRBJ2-5, with D maybe TRBD1 (6 bases). Trimming removed 5 bases at V and 5 bases at J, with 12 bases between. The CDR3 covers 13 residues. Germline values: CDR1 SGHVS, CDR2 FQNEAQ. The CDR3 DNA follows: TGTGCCAGCAGCATCAGGGGCAGGGAGACCCAGTACTTC. Encoded protein: CASSIRGRETQYF.

This clonotype was recorded many times. The chain couples TRBV2 to TRBJ1-1; no firm D call. This CDR3 region has 14 residues. V lost 1 base to trimming and J lost 4 bases, with 10 bases between them. The germline gives CDR1 SNHLY, CDR2 FYNNEI. DNA for the CDR3: TGTGCCAGCAGTGAAGGGAGATGGGGCACTGAAGCTTTCTTT. This translates into CASSEGRWGTEAFF.